Here is one T cell receptor beta chain with its context. TCRdb's copy holds only in-frame clones and misses some; the assay was immunoSEQ multiplex PCR. The table records 600,000 to 750,000 clones, about 90% of them present only once. This sample stems from a study of shared clonotypes between healthy human individuals. The sequence came from a man aged 18 to 30 in good health. Some clones in this sample may be carry-over from other donors' samples. Sequenced input: memory CD8+ T cells from PBMCs. As to subset: CD45RO+ cells pooled with CCR7-negative TemRA cells.

CDR3 sequence reads: CSVEKRGASYEQYF. The DNA for the CDR3 is TGCAGCGTTGAAAAAAGGGGAGCCTCCTACGAGCAGTACTTC. V and J are TRBV29-1 and TRBJ2-7; D tentatively reads TRBD1 or TRBD2 (5 bases each). Germline assignment: CDR1 SQVTM and CDR2 ANQGSEA. Between the trimmed V and J ends, which lost 2 bases and 0 bases, there was a span of 11 bases. This CDR3 is 14 amino acids long.